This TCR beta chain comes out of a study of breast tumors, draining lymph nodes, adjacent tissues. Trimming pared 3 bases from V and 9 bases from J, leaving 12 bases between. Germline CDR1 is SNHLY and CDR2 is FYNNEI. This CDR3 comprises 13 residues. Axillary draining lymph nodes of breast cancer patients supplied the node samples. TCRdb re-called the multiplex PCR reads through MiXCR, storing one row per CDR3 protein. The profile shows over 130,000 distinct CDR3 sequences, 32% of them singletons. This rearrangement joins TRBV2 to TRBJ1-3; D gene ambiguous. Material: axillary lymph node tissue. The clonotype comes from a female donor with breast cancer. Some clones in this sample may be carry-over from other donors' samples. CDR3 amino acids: CASSDSELGTIYF. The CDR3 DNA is TGTGCCAGCAGTGACAGTGAATTGGGCACCATATATTTT. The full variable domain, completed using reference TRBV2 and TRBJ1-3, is EPEVTQTPSHQVTQMGQEVILRCVPISNHLYFYWYRQILGQKVEFLVSFYNNEISEKSEIFDDQFSVERPDGSNFTLKIRSTKLEDSAMYFCASSDSELGTIYFGEGSWLTVV.